What follows are 9 T cell receptor beta chains derived from one specimen sequenced in a study of beta chain features in type 1 diabetes. The study's findings and limits: Shortening of TCRB CDR3s, moderate but significant, appeared in all four CD4+ subsets of Type 1 diabetes patients.

These receptors' antigens are unknown. Since all of the isolated RNA was reverse transcribed, expressed TCRB transcripts were what got sequenced. Sequenced by immunoSEQ multiplex PCR; TCRdb stores in-frame clones only, minus some. The table lists 140,000 to 150,000 clones, about 13% of them singletons. The specimen sequenced was central memory CD4+ T cells from blood. Receptors originate from a man between 18 and 35 years old with type 1 diabetes.

The gene calls are TRBV29-1 and TRBJ2-5, with TRBD1 matching over 8 bases. Germline-derived CDR1 and CDR2 are SQVTM and ANQGSEA. The CDR3 totals 15 residues. V gave up 3 bases and J gave up 3 bases; unmatched junction bases: 9. The CDR3 coding sequence is TGCAGCGTTGATAGAGGAGGACAGGGAAAAGAGACCCAGTACTTC. Its translation is CSVDRGGQGKETQYF. The full variable domain, completed using reference TRBV29-1 and TRBJ2-5, is SAVISQKPSRDICQRGTSLTIQCQVDSQVTMMFWYRQQPGQSLTLIATANQGSEATYESGFVIDKFPISRPNLTFSTLTVSNMSPEDSSIYLCSVDRGGQGKETQYFGPGTRLLVL.

This clone was observed at least ten times. This chain connects TRBV7-2 to TRBJ2-1, with D hard to call. Germline V gene lookup returns CDR1 SGHTA and CDR2 FQGNSA. V lost 5 bases, J lost 4 bases, and 6 bases lay in between. The CDR3 runs 12 residues. The CDR3 protein is CASSLGYNEQFF. The CDR3 coding sequence is TGTGCCAGCAGCCTAGGGTACAATGAGCAGTTCTTC.

This clone showed up just a few times. The rearrangement uses TRBV25-1 and TRBJ2-7; D remains unclear. Germline V gene lookup returns CDR1 MGHDK and CDR2 SYGVNS. The CDR3 contains 13 residues. V was clipped by 0 bases and J by 3 bases, with 6 bases between them. DNA for the CDR3: TGTGCCAGCAGTGAATATCCAAACTACGAGCAGTACTTC. This codes for CASSEYPNYEQYF.

This clone appeared a few times. The chain joins TRBV16 to TRBJ1-1; D not resolved. CDR3 length: 12 residues. V was pared by 4 bases and J by 7 bases, with 10 bases between. The germline gives CDR1 KGHSY, CDR2 FQNENV. In DNA, the CDR3 is TGTGCCAGCAGCCGAAGCCCGGGTGAAGCTTTCTTT. Protein product: CASSRSPGEAFF.

This CDR3 reads CASSEALGANYGYTF. Written as DNA, the CDR3 is TGTGCCAGCAGTGAAGCGCTTGGCGCTAACTATGGCTACACCTTC. The V call is TRBV2, the J call TRBJ1-2; D is undetermined. The V and J ends lost 0 bases and 0 bases respectively, with 8 bases between them. This CDR3 has 15 amino acids. Germline V gene sequence: CDR1 SNHLY, CDR2 FYNNEI.

The V and J genes are TRBV19 and TRBJ2-5; D gene unclear. This CDR3 has 12 residues. Germline CDR1 reads LNHDA; CDR2 reads SQIVND (reference sequence). Trimming shortened V by 3 bases and J by 5 bases, and 7 bases separated the two germline ends. The CDR3 region has the DNA TGTGCCAGTAGTATTCAAGGGGAGACCCAGTACTTC. Translating gives CASSIQGETQYF.

In this sample, this clone turned up a few times. V usage is TRBV14 and J usage is TRBJ2-7; a weak D match, TRBD1 (5 bases). The CDR3 contains 15 residues. Germline V gives CDR1 SGHDN, CDR2 FVKESK. Trimming left V 4 bases short and J 5 bases short, with 18 bases between. CDR3 sequence: CASSPSQGNYHEQYF. In DNA, the CDR3 is TGTGCCAGCAGCCCCTCCCAGGGTAACTACCACGAGCAGTACTTC. The full variable domain, completed using reference TRBV14 and TRBJ2-7, is EAGVTQFPSHSVIEKGQTVTLRCDPISGHDNLYWYRRVMGKEIKFLLHFVKESKQDESGMPNNRFLAERTGGTYSTLKVQPAELEDSGVYFCASSPSQGNYHEQYFGPGTRLTVT.

In its sample, this clone was seen a few times. The V call is TRBV5-6, the J call TRBJ2-1, with 11 positions matching TRBD2. V lost 2 bases to trimming and J lost 0 bases; unmatched junction nucleotides: 1. From germline, CDR1 is SGHDT and CDR2 YYEEEE. The CDR3 consists of 16 residues. CDR3 in amino acids: CASSFSGGASYNEQFF. The CDR3 DNA reads TGTGCCAGCAGCTTTAGCGGGGGGGCCTCCTACAATGAGCAGTTCTTC.

CDR3 coding DNA: TGTGCCTGGACTGCAGGGAATAATTCACCCCTCCACTTT. This translates into CAWTAGNNSPLHF. V gene TRBV30 combines with J gene TRBJ1-6; D is perhaps TRBD1 (5 bases). The CDR3 covers 13 residues. Trimming left V 4 bases short and J 5 bases short, with 9 bases between. The germline V gene has CDR1 GTSNPN and CDR2 SVGIG (reference sequence).